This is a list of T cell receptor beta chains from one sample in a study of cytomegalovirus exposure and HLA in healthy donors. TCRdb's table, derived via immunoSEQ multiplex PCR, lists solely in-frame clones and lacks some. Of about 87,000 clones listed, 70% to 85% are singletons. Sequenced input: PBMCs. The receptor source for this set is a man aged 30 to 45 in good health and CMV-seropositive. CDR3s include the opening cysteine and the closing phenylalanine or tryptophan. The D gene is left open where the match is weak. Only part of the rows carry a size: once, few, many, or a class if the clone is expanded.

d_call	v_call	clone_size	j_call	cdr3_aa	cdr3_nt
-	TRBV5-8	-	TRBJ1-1	CASSKTRGTEAFF	TGTGCCAGCAGCAAAACGAGGGGGACTGAAGCTTTCTTT
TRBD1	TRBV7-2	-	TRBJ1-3	CASSLRTGGLAIYF	TGTGCCAGCAGCTTAAGAACAGGGGGATTGGCCATATATTTT
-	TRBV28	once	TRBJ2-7	CASSLQDWRDLTYEQYF	TGTGCCAGCAGTTTACAGGACTGGCGGGACCTAACCTACGAGCAGTACTTC
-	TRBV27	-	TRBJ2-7	CASSLSEGTATYEQYF	TGTGCCAGCAGTTTATCGGAGGGGACTGCGACCTACGAGCAGTACTTC
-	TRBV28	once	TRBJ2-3	CASGGSTDTQYF	TGTGCCAGCGGGGGGAGCACAGATACGCAGTATTTT
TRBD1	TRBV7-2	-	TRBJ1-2	CASSRDRGANYGYTF	TGTGCCAGCAGCCGTGACAGGGGCGCAAACTATGGCTACACCTTC
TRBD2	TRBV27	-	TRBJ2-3	CASSLSSGSITDTQYF	TGTGCCAGCAGTTTGTCTAGCGGGAGTATCACAGATACGCAGTATTTT
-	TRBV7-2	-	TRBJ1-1	CASSLNTGPTEAFF	TGTGCCAGCAGCTTAAATACAGGTCCTACTGAAGCTTTCTTT
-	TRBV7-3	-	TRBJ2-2	CASSLTSAGNTGELFF	TGTGCCAGCAGCTTAACTTCCGCGGGAAACACCGGGGAGCTGTTTTTT
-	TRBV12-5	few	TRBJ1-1	CASLDGVNTEAFF	TGTGCTAGCCTTGACGGGGTTAACACTGAAGCTTTCTTT
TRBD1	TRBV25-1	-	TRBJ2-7	CASSEGPGGADRYEQYF	TGTGCCAGCAGTGAGGGTCCAGGGGGCGCGGATCGCTACGAGCAGTACTTC
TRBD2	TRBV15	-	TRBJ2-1	CATSTRAGGGNEQFF	TGTGCCACCAGCACGAGAGCGGGAGGGGGAAATGAGCAGTTCTTC
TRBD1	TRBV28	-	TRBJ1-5	CASSPKAGQGPFEPQHF	TGTGCCAGCAGCCCGAAGGCGGGACAGGGACCTTTTGAGCCCCAGCATTTT
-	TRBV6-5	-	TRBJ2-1	CASNYRSSWNEQFF	TGTGCCAGCAACTACCGGTCTAGTTGGAATGAGCAGTTCTTC
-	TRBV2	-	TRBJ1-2	CASSEDAGAHGYTF	TGTGCCAGCAGTGAAGACGCAGGGGCGCATGGCTACACCTTC
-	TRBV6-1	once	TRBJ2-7	CASSRTVGGYEQYF	TGTGCCAGCAGTCGGACGGTCGGAGGCTACGAGCAGTACTTC
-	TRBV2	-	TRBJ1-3	CASSDDRFSGNTIYF	TGTGCCAGCAGTGACGACAGGTTCTCTGGAAACACCATATATTTT
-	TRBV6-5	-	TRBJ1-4	CASSPSVRTNEKLFF	TGTGCCAGCAGCCCTTCGGTGAGGACTAATGAAAAACTGTTTTTT
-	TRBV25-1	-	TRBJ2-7	CASSETGNYEQYF	TGTGCCAGCAGTGAAACAGGGAACTACGAGCAGTACTTC
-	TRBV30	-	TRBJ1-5	CAWTGAKNQPQHF	TGTGCCTGGACAGGGGCGAAAAATCAGCCCCAGCATTTT
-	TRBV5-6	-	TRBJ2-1	CASSWAGSSYNEQFF	TGTGCCAGCAGCTGGGCGGGAAGCTCCTACAATGAGCAGTTCTTC
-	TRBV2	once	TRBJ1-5	CASSEGGDQPQHF	TGTGCCAGCAGTGAAGGGGGGGATCAGCCCCAGCATTTT
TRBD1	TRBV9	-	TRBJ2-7	CASSKGQGTYEQYF	TGTGCCAGCAGCAAGGGACAGGGCACCTACGAGCAGTACTTC
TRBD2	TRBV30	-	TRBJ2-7	CACSGRTSGSGTYEQYF	TGTGCCTGTTCTGGACGGACTAGCGGGAGTGGCACCTACGAGCAGTACTTC
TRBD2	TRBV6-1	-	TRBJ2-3	CASSGRGSTDTQYF	TGTGCCAGCAGTGGGCGGGGGAGCACAGATACGCAGTATTTT
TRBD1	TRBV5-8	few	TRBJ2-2	CASRTQGDTGELFF	TGTGCCAGCAGGACTCAGGGGGACACCGGGGAGCTGTTTTTT
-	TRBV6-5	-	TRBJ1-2	CASSPDRFYGYTF	TGTGCCAGCAGCCCGGACAGATTCTATGGCTACACCTTC
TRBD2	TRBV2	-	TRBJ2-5	CASSGGLAGGRTPYF	TGTGCCAGCAGTGGGGGACTAGCGGGGGGAAGGACCCCGTACTTC
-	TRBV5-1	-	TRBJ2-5	CASSPGLGGQETQYF	TGCGCCAGCAGCCCTGGACTAGGGGGCCAAGAGACCCAGTACTTC
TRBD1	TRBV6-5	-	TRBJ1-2	CASSYRQGGDYGYTF	TGTGCCAGCAGTTACCGACAGGGAGGCGACTATGGCTACACCTTC
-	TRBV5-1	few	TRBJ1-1	CASSLGGQTTEAFF	TGCGCCAGCAGCTTGGGAGGACAGACCACTGAAGCTTTCTTT
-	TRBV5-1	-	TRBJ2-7	CASSLPEGYEQYF	TGCGCCAGCAGCCTTCCCGAGGGTTACGAGCAGTACTTC
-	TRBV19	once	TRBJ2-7	CASSLGLPYEQYF	TGTGCCAGTAGTCTGGGACTTCCCTACGAGCAGTACTTC
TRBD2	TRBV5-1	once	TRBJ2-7	CASSLTGLAGGYSYEQYF	TGCGCCAGCAGCTTGACGGGACTAGCGGGGGGATACTCGTACGAGCAGTACTTC
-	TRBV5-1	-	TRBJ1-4	CASSFVGEGNEKLFF	TGCGCCAGCAGCTTTGTCGGGGAGGGTAATGAAAAACTGTTTTTT
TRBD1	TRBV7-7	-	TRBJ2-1	CASSPSGTGSNEQFF	TGTGCCAGCAGCCCCTCCGGGACAGGGTCCAATGAGCAGTTCTTC
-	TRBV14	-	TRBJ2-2	CASSQHYPGELFF	TGTGCCAGCAGCCAACACTACCCCGGGGAGCTGTTTTTT
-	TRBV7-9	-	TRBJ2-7	CASSLGGLSYEQYF	TGTGCCAGCAGCTTAGGCGGATTATCCTACGAGCAGTACTTC
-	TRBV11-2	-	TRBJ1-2	CASSLEARGYTF	TGTGCCAGCAGCTTAGAAGCGCGAGGCTACACCTTC
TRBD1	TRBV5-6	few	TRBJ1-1	CASSLLRDRNTEAFF	TGTGCCAGCAGCTTGCTCCGGGACAGGAACACTGAAGCTTTCTTT
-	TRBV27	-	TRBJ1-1	CASSFGGSYTEAFF	TGTGCCAGCAGCTTTGGGGGGTCTTACACTGAAGCTTTCTTT
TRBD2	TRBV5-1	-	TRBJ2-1	CASSHRLAGGLNNEQFF	TGCGCCAGCAGCCACCGACTAGCGGGGGGACTAAACAATGAGCAGTTCTTC
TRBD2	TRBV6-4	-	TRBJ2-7	CASSVSGRSEQYF	TGTGCCAGCAGTGTTAGCGGGAGATCCGAGCAGTACTTC
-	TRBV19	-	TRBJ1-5	CASSLTGSSNQPQHF	TGTGCCAGTAGTCTTACAGGGTCTTCTAATCAGCCCCAGCATTTT
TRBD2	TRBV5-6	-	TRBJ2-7	CASSPGLADYEQYF	TGTGCCAGCAGCCCGGGACTAGCGGACTACGAGCAGTACTTC
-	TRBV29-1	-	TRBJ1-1	CSFSKGVDTEAFF	TGCAGCTTTTCGAAGGGGGTAGACACTGAAGCTTTCTTT
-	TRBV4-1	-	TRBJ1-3	CASRDTGKSAGNTIYF	TGCGCCAGCAGGGACACAGGGAAGAGTGCTGGAAACACCATATATTTT
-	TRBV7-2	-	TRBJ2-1	CASSKGFYNEQFF	TGTGCCAGCAGTAAGGGGTTCTACAATGAGCAGTTCTTC
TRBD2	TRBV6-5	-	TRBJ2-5	CASSSWREVEETQYF	TGTGCCAGCAGTTCGTGGCGGGAGGTTGAAGAGACCCAGTACTTC
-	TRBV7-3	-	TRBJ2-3	CASSLNKRADTQYF	TGTGCCAGCAGCTTAAACAAGCGGGCGGATACGCAGTATTTT
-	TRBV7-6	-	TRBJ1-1	CASSLAGVTDTEAFF	TGTGCCAGCAGCTTAGCGGGCGTTACGGACACTGAAGCTTTCTTT
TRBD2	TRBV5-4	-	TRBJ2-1	CASSWASGGSYEQFF	TGTGCCAGCAGCTGGGCTAGCGGGGGAAGCTATGAGCAGTTCTTC
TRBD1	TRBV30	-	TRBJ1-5	CAWSPKTGSDQPQHF	TGTGCCTGGAGTCCCAAGACAGGGTCTGATCAGCCCCAGCATTTT
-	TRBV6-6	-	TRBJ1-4	CASSPGLENEKLFF	TGTGCCAGCAGTCCGGGACTGGAAAATGAAAAACTGTTTTTT
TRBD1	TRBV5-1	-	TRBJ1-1	CASSLEGAETEAFF	TGCGCCAGCAGCTTGGAGGGGGCGGAAACTGAAGCTTTCTTT
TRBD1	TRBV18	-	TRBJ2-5	CASSPGTGPQETQYF	TGTGCCAGCTCACCGGGGACAGGGCCTCAAGAGACCCAGTACTTC
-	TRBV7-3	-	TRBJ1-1	CASSPGQNTEAFF	TGTGCCAGCAGCCCGGGACAGAACACTGAAGCTTTCTTT
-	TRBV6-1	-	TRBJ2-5	CASMIGRGLEETQYF	TGTGCCAGCATGATCGGAAGGGGACTCGAAGAGACCCAGTACTTC
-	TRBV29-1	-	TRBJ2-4	CSVEERAKNIQYF	TGCAGCGTTGAGGAGAGAGCCAAAAACATTCAGTACTTC
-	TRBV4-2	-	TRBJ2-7	CASSQEPGGSYEQYF	TGTGCCAGCAGCCAAGAACCAGGGGGGTCCTACGAGCAGTACTTC